Detailed here is one T cell receptor beta chain. The antigen it recognizes is unknown. No per-base quality is available; no much larger clone lies one base away. These data come from a study of blood T cell repertoires in COVID-19 (TCRdb year 2020). Background on the whole study: Collaborator samples came from the United States, Italy and Spain and covered acute and convalescent phases of COVID-19. Where available, HLA class I and class II types were obtained from metadata supplied by the sample provider rather than from assay-based typing. The dataset comprised deeply sampled blood TCRbeta repertoires from subjects exposed to, actively infected with, or recovered from COVID-19. The samples were drawn from the first 160 participants of the ongoing ImmuneRACE study and from under 1,500 subjects provided by 6 global collaborators. A freely available public database, intended as a resource for researchers studying the immune response to SARS-CoV-2, is where the repertoires were released. The prospective study material was composed of cDNA or gDNA derived from T cells, B-cell-depleted T cells, or PBMCs. The sample metadata nearly always contained a de-identified subject ID, COVID-19 status, age in years and sex. Beyond this particular receptor, the publication reports: The quantity of clinical and demographic metadata differed by source and by participant and was supplied without curation.

Each collaborating institution followed its own protocols to collect whole blood in K2EDTA tubes. For TCRbeta analysis, collaborators shipped samples in one of three forms: frozen whole blood, isolated PBMCs, or DNA extracted from either of those sample types. TCRbeta CDR3 regions were amplified from genomic DNA by means of the immunoSEQ Assay, a bias-controlled multiplex PCR. The source study handled its data this way. The number of nucleated cells in each sample was estimated from the amplification of reference gene primers within the assay. To quantify the absolute abundance of each unique TCRbeta CDR3 rearrangement, sequence reads were collapsed and filtered. For each sample, productive Simpson clonality was calculated as the square root of Simpson's diversity index across productive rearrangements. This immuneACCESS table, as held by TCRdb, lists in-frame sequences with V and J called but not all clones. Of the missing ones, under half trace to an unresolved V gene in checked studies; the others have no known cause. V and J calls and clone size are copied from that table; D and trimming were computed from the DNA. The sample has under 40,000 clones on record, 70% to 90% of them singletons. Of the sample, 30% to 35% is held by the ten largest clones.

The clonotype was recovered from a man in his 70s with active COVID-19. Sample: peripheral blood.

The DNA sequence reads TGTGCCAGCAATCCGGGACAACCCAATGAAAAACTGTTTTTT. Its protein product is CASNPGQPNEKLFF. The rearrangement joined TRBV7-9 to TRBJ1-4; 6 matching bases give a weak D call of TRBD1. CDR1 and CDR2 (SEHNR, FQNEAQ) derive from the germline V gene (reference sequence). The CDR3 covers 14 residues, taking in both the cysteine and the phenylalanine. This entry keeps only the CDR3 DNA: 42 bases, framed from base 1. Trimming costs V 7 bases and J 5 bases, and their ends lie 14 bases apart.